This T cell receptor (beta chain) was recovered during a study of molecular identifiers for immune sequencing clone quantification. Whole-study results and caveats: Under 1% of molecules in naive cells, but over 99% of effector molecules, belonged to clones above 20 RNA copies. Sizes of highly expanded clones could be underestimated through identical TCRs sharing a barcode.

With regard to this clonotype: Its antigen remains unidentified.

Germline V lookup: CDR1 LNHDA, CDR2 SQIVND (reference sequence). This CDR3 has 13 residues. The V end lost 10 bases, the J end lost 3 bases, and 16 bases lay between the germline ends. MiXCR was run by TCRdb on the PCR reads, yielding one entry per CDR3 protein. The sample lists approximately 550,000 distinct CDR3 sequences; roughly 25% were seen once. Input material: naive CD8+ T cells from blood, with Jurkat cell RNA spiked in. Subset specified: FACS-sorted CD8+CD4-CCR7+CD45RA+ naive T cells. The receptor was isolated from a human donor in good health. Some libraries in this study had Jurkat cell RNA spiked in. The rearrangement joins TRBV19 to TRBJ2-7; D possibly corresponds to TRBD2 (5 bases). The CDR3 loop reads CATSEFGVYEQYF. Here the CDR3 DNA reads TGTGCCACCTCCGAATTCGGGGTCTACGAGCAGTACTTC.